This passage covers 27 T cell receptor beta chains from one sample sequenced in a study of monozygotic twins with inflammatory bowel disease. TCRdb derives one entry per CDR3 protein from the 5' RACE reads, leaving out DNA. Reported are 80,000 or so distinct CDR3 sequences; the ten largest clones contain around 7.2%. The source material was blood. These receptors all come from a human donor with ulcerative colitis or Crohn's disease, or a healthy co-twin of an affected twin (not recorded which).

V gene TRBV20-1 combines with J gene TRBJ1-1; TCRdb returns TRBD1, unconfirmable since there is no DNA. This CDR3 contains 13 residues. Germline CDR1 is DFQATT and CDR2 is SNEGSKA (reference sequence). The CDR3 sequence: CRPEGAGNTEAFF.

The V gene is TRBV12-3 or TRBV12-4, the J gene TRBJ2-3; TCRdb returns TRBD2, unconfirmable since there is no DNA. The CDR3 totals 11 residues. The CDR3 is CATGEGTSLYF.

The CDR3 spells CASTTAGAGNQPQHF. This chain connects TRBV2 to TRBJ1-5. Germline loops: CDR1 SNHLY, CDR2 FYNNEI. This CDR3 is built from 15 residues.

The chain carries TRBV6-2 or TRBV6-3 and TRBJ1-1; lacking DNA, the TRBD1 call made by TCRdb goes unchecked. The CDR3 is made up of 13 amino acids. Germline CDR1 reads MNHEY; CDR2 reads SVGEGT. This chain's CDR3 is CASILTTGAEAFF.

The chain couples TRBV5-1 to TRBJ1-4; TCRdb returns TRBD1, unconfirmable since there is no DNA. The CDR3 is 15 amino acids. Germline loops: CDR1 SGHRS, CDR2 YFSETQ. CDR3 protein: CASSLQRAANEKLFF. Looking up the rest from reference TRBV5-1 and TRBJ1-4 gives the full variable domain: KAGVTQTPRYLIKTRGQQVTLSCSPISGHRSVSWYQQTPGQGLQFLFEYFSETQRNKGNFPGRFSGRQFSNSRSEMNVSTLELGDSALYLCASSLQRAANEKLFFGSGTQLSVL.

The chain links TRBV29-1 to TRBJ1-1; TCRdb proposes TRBD1, but this gene call is untestable without DNA. Germline CDR1 and CDR2: SQVTM and ANQGSEA. CDR3 length: 12 residues. The CDR3 sequence: CSAESGAREAFF.

The genes are TRBV9 and TRBJ1-1. Germline V gene data show CDR1 as SGDLS and CDR2 as YYNGEE. The CDR3 is 13 residues long. The chain's CDR3 is CASSVARYTEAFF.

The rearrangement joins TRBV7-9 to TRBJ1-3. This CDR3 spans 15 amino acids. Germline V gene sequence: CDR1 SEHNR, CDR2 FQNEAQ (reference sequence). The chain's CDR3 is CASSLGGNTGNTIYF. Together with reference TRBV7-9 and TRBJ1-3, the CDR3 gives the full variable domain: DTGVSQNPRHKITKRGQNVTFRCDPISEHNRLYWYRQTLGQGPEFLTYFQNEAQLEKSRLLSDRFSAERPKGSFSTLEIQRTEQGDSAMYLCASSLGGNTGNTIYFGEGSWLTVV.

This chain links TRBV12-3 or TRBV12-4 with TRBJ1-6; TCRdb picks TRBD1, but there is no DNA to check that call. CDR3 length: 15 residues. This CDR3 reads CASSRGTGDNSPLHF.

The rearrangement links TRBV10-3 to TRBJ2-5; there is no DNA to check the TCRdb D call of TRBD1. This CDR3 has 14 amino acids. Germline-derived CDR1 and CDR2 are ENHRY and SYGVKD. CDR3 sequence reads: CAISESPGGETQYF.

The chain uses TRBV11-1 and TRBJ1-1; TCRdb outputs TRBD1, but without DNA this stays unchecked. Germline lookup yields CDR1 SGHAT and CDR2 FQDESV (reference sequence). The CDR3 contains 20 residues. CDR3 in amino acids: CASSLAFFKGNARRVTEAFF.

The chain links TRBV20-1 to TRBJ2-3; the TRBD1 assignment by TCRdb is unverifiable without DNA. Germline values: CDR1 DFQATT, CDR2 SNEGSKA (reference sequence). CDR3 length equals 13 residues. The CDR3 sequence: CSAETGGADTQYF.

This rearrangement joins TRBV20-1 to TRBJ2-2; with no DNA, the TCRdb D assignment of TRBD1 cannot be verified. The CDR3 runs 13 residues. Per germline, CDR1 DFQATT and CDR2 SNEGSKA (reference sequence). Here the CDR3 reads CSGRSSNTGELFF.

The chain combines TRBV20-1 with TRBJ2-3; the D call of TRBD2 rests on TCRdb alone, since no DNA is present to check it. Per germline, CDR1 DFQATT and CDR2 SNEGSKA (reference sequence). The CDR3 has 15 residues. The CDR3 sequence: CSALWRAVRADTQYF.

CDR3: CASSTTSNRRDSSNEKLFF. This chain joins TRBV5-6 and TRBJ1-4. Germline CDR1 SGHDT, CDR2 YYEEEE. This CDR3 contains 19 residues.

The chain carries TRBV12-5 and TRBJ2-1; TCRdb lists TRBD2, though no DNA is available to test this call. The CDR3 length is 16 residues. CDR1 and CDR2 from the germline V gene are LGHNT and FRNRAP. The CDR3 loop reads CASGTKQRGVLNEQFF.

This chain links TRBV11-2 with TRBJ2-3; lacking DNA, the TRBD1 call made by TCRdb goes unchecked. Germline lookup yields CDR1 SGHAT and CDR2 FQNNGV. The CDR3 covers 13 residues. The CDR3 loop reads CASRDRATDTQYF.

The chain combines TRBV20-1 with TRBJ2-2; TCRdb's assignment of TRBD1 cannot be checked, as there is no DNA. Germline values: CDR1 DFQATT, CDR2 SNEGSKA (reference sequence). The CDR3 length is 15 residues. The CDR3 sequence is CSATGDGSNTGELFF.

The chain employs TRBV5-1 and TRBJ1-3. This CDR3 has 16 amino acids. The germline V gene encodes CDR1 SGHRS and CDR2 YFSETQ. CDR3 sequence reads: CASSSRGIAGGNTIYF.

The rearrangement links TRBV12-3 or TRBV12-4 to TRBJ1-2; as DNA is missing, the TRBD1 call by TCRdb cannot be tested. CDR3 size: 15 residues. The CDR3 spells CASSSQTTGDYGYTF.

This chain connects TRBV19 to TRBJ2-1; the D call of TRBD1 rests on TCRdb alone, since no DNA is present to check it. The germline V gene has CDR1 LNHDA and CDR2 SQIVND (reference sequence). This CDR3 spans 17 amino acids. The CDR3: CASSRRDSGGSYNEQFF.

CDR3 protein: CSATTSGGGTQYF. The chain combines TRBV20-1 with TRBJ2-5; the D call of TRBD2 rests on TCRdb alone, since no DNA is present to check it. This CDR3 spans 13 amino acids. Germline V CDR1 and CDR2: DFQATT, SNEGSKA (reference sequence).

The chain uses TRBV7-2 and TRBJ1-3. Germline loops: CDR1 SGHTA, CDR2 FQGNSA. The length of the CDR3 is 14 residues. The CDR3 loop is CASSAGTTGNTIYF.

V and J are TRBV18 and TRBJ2-3. Germline CDR1 and CDR2: KGHSH and LQKENI. CDR3 size: 12 residues. CDR3 loop: CASSPTTDTQYF.

The chain carries TRBV5-6 and TRBJ2-6; TCRdb picks TRBD1, but there is no DNA to check that call. The CDR3 totals 18 residues. Germline CDR1 and CDR2: SGHDT and YYEEEE. Here the CDR3 reads CASSSTGTYLSGANVLTF.

The chain couples TRBV28 to TRBJ1-1; with no DNA, the TCRdb D assignment of TRBD1 cannot be verified. Germline CDR1 and CDR2: MDHEN and SYDVKM. The length of the CDR3 is 16 residues. The CDR3 loop is CASPPRQGAGNTEAFF.

This chain joins TRBV6-5 and TRBJ1-4; TCRdb reports TRBD1, a call that lacks DNA to check it against. The CDR3 length is 16 residues. The germline gives CDR1 MNHEY, CDR2 SVGAGI. This CDR3 reads CASSYFIGGRREKLFF.